This T cell receptor (beta chain) is drawn from a study of blood T cells in healthy people across ages (dated by TCRdb to between 2014 and 2017). For context, the study as a whole: Template switching captured roughly one uniquely barcoded TCR beta cDNA molecule per two T cells in model experiments. The study measured age-related changes in TCR beta repertoire diversity using deep sequencing normalized with unique cDNA molecular identifiers. The donors were divided into four age groups: young (average approximately 15 years), middle-aged (approximately 39), aged (about 62) and long-lived (more than 75). To avoid experimental bias, donors of different ages were distributed randomly across sequencing lanes. The study analyzed two additional independent replicas of 1 million unique cDNA reads from the same blood draw for two donors, one aged 18 to 29 and one aged 80 or older.

Results and caveats for the whole study, not just this receptor: Because profiling used bulk unsorted PBMCs, naive and antigen-experienced compartments could not be compared conclusively. As age increased, observed TCR beta diversity per million T cells dropped in a roughly linear way, and a significant reduction was already evident by age 40. Because the CMV infection status of the donors was unknown, age-related changes in expanded clonotypes may potentially have been confounded. Estimates of total diversity based on one million sequenced T cells were considered lower bounds and underestimates. Compared with the aged group, the long-lived group had more naive CD4+ T cells, fewer expanded clones and increased TCR diversity, suggesting age selection. Observed TCR beta diversity correlated strongly with the percentage of naive T cells measured by flow cytometry.

The donors were roughly 40 Caucasian individuals from Russia, aged roughly 6 to 100 years, who were systemically healthy. Around 9.8 milliliters of peripheral blood were collected from each donor into EDTA-treated Vacutainer tubes. Ficoll-Paque density-gradient centrifugation was used to isolate PBMCs, with at least 6.5 million per sample. Trizol reagent was used to extract total RNA from the PBMCs, yielding at least 5 micrograms per sample. The percentages of naive CD45RAhigh/CD27high T cells were determined by flow cytometry on a PBMC aliquot from every donor. Library construction relied on 5' RACE. This sample was sequenced with an Illumina HiSeq 2500. The second PCR ran for roughly 7 to 12 cycles and used a J-beta primer mix along with a sample-barcoded 5' primer. Each TCR beta cDNA molecule received a unique molecular identifier from a template-switch 5' adaptor carrying 12 random nucleotides. Each sample yielded at least 2.5 million CDR3-containing paired-end reads. The Mint cDNA synthesis kit, primed by a TRBC-specific oligonucleotide, was used to synthesize first-strand cDNA from all RNA. Following uracil-DNA glycosylase treatment, a first 18-cycle PCR with universal primers M1SS and BC2_uni_R was performed on all cDNA. The authors' pipeline ran thus. For normalization, 1 million high-quality reads, each with a distinct molecular identifier, were randomly selected from each sample. Reads sharing molecular identifiers were discarded rather than binned into consensus sequences. MiTCR, run with a Q25 quality threshold and the strictest error-elimination algorithm, handled CDR3 identification, clonotype clustering and error correction. A nonparametric unseen species model with Euler transformation was used to estimate lower-bound total TCR beta diversity. TCRdb applied fastp at Q25 and MiXCR to the public reads, then kept only in-frame beta chains. Rows with one shared CDR3 protein collapse into an entry with the most common genes and DNA. These V and J calls rely on TCRdb rather than the paper's analysis. The sample table lists approximately 350,000 distinct CDR3 sequences, 52% of them with a count of one. Clones ranked in the top ten supply 45% to 65% of the sample.

Taken from the germline V gene, the CDR1 and CDR2 loops are SQVTM and ANQGSEA. Reading from cysteine to phenylalanine, the CDR3 counts 15 amino acids. The entry retains the CDR3 DNA only, 45 bases that are in frame from base 1. Concerning this clonotype: The specificity of this receptor is unknown. Mismatch with germline at one junction end may stem from a read error.

Input material: blood. The sequence was obtained from a man aged 55 to 69 in good health. Recombination joined TRBV29-1 with TRBJ2-3; the D gene is unclear. The nucleotides read TGCAGTGTTGTCCGGTTCGATACTAGCACAGATACGCAGTATTTT. It is translated as CSVVRFDTSTDTQYF.